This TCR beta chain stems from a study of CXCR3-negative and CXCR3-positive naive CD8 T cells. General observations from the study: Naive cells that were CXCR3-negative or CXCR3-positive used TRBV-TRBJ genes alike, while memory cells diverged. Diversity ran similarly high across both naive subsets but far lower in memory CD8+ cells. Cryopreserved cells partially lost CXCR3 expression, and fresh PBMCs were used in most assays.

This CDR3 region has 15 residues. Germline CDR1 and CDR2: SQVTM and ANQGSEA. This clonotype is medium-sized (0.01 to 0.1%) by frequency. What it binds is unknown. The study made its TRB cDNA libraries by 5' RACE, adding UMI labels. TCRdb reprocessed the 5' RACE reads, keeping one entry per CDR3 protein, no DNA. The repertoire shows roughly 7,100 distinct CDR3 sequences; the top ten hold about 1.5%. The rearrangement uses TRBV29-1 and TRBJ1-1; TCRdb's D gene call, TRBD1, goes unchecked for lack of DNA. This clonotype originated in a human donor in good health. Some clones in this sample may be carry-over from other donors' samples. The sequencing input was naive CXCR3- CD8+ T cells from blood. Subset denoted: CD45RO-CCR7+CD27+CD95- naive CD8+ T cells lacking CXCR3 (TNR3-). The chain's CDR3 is CSVEEGQVENTEAFF.